The 5 T cell receptor beta chains presented below share a single source sample, sequenced in a study of blood T cell repertoires in COVID-19. The method was immunoSEQ multiplex PCR; TCRdb's version includes in-frame clones alone and lacks a portion of them. This sample has about 240,000 clones; around 85% occur once, and the top ten carry 3% to 4%. Sequenced: PBMCs or T cells enriched from blood (not recorded which). These receptors were obtained from a woman in her 40s with acute COVID-19.

V usage is TRBV5-1 and J usage is TRBJ1-2; D is undetermined. The CDR3 consists of 14 residues. Trimming removed 5 bases from V and 7 bases from J, with 18 bases in between. Germline CDR1 reads SGHRS; CDR2 reads YFSETQ. The CDR3 loop reads CASSPEAVGGGYTF. The CDR3 coding sequence is TGCGCCAGCAGTCCCGAAGCGGTAGGCGGTGGCTACACCTTC.

This clone came up once. The rearrangement uses TRBV7-9 and TRBJ1-1; D unresolved. Trimming took 1 base from V and 3 from J, leaving 9 bases between them. The germline CDR1 and CDR2 sequences are SEHNR and FQNEAQ (reference sequence). The CDR3 runs to 14 residues. Here the CDR3 DNA reads TGTGCCAGCAGCTTAGGCGGAGAGGACACTGAAGCTTTCTTT. Protein sequence: CASSLGGEDTEAFF. Using reference TRBV7-9 and TRBJ1-1 for the parts outside the CDR3, the full variable domain is DTGVSQNPRHKITKRGQNVTFRCDPISEHNRLYWYRQTLGQGPEFLTYFQNEAQLEKSRLLSDRFSAERPKGSFSTLEIQRTEQGDSAMYLCASSLGGEDTEAFFGQGTRLTVV.

The chain employs TRBV6-5 and TRBJ2-7; TRBD1 matches 9 bases. The germline CDR1 and CDR2 sequences are MNHEY and SVGAGI. With 10 bases clipped from V and 1 base from J, the junction kept 8 bases outside the gene matches. CDR3 length: 14 residues. This CDR3 is CAIIRDRVSYEQYF. The CDR3 nucleotides are TGTGCCATCATCCGGGACAGGGTATCCTACGAGCAGTACTTC.

At least ten counts were recorded for this clone. DNA of the CDR3: TGTGCCAGCAGTCCTTACATGAACACTGAAGCTTTCTTT. Amino acids: CASSPYMNTEAFF. This chain joins TRBV27 and TRBJ1-1, with D unresolved. The CDR3 length is 13 residues. Germline V CDR1 and CDR2: MNHEY, SMNVEV (reference sequence). V was pared by 5 bases and J by 0 bases, with 7 bases between.

The chain links TRBV2 to TRBJ2-3; 10 bases line up with TRBD2. The CDR3 length is 17 residues. Germline V gene data show CDR1 as SNHLY and CDR2 as FYNNEI. The ends lost 3 bases at V and 6 bases at J; junction bases unmatched: 12. The CDR3 here is CASSDQPSGSFLDTQYF. CDR3 bases: TGTGCCAGCAGTGATCAGCCTAGCGGGAGCTTCCTGGATACGCAGTATTTT.